This is a list of T cell receptor beta chains from one sample in a study of cytomegalovirus exposure and HLA in healthy donors. TCRdb's table, derived via immunoSEQ multiplex PCR, lists solely in-frame clones and lacks some. The sample lists 80,000 to 100,000 clones; 55% to 80% were seen once. Sequencing was carried out using PBMCs. These receptors all come from a middle-aged man in good health and CMV-seronegative. CDR3s include the opening cysteine and the closing phenylalanine or tryptophan. A D gene is named only where the DNA matches it firmly. Not every row has a clone size; where given, it reads once, few, many or a size class.

clone_size	cdr3_length	v_call	d_call	j_call	cdr3_nt	cdr3_aa
few	15	TRBV6-5	TRBD1	TRBJ2-3	TGTGCCAGCATTAGGACAGGAAATCTTGCAGATACGCAGTATTTT	CASIRTGNLADTQYF
NA	14	TRBV27	NA	TRBJ1-1	TGTGCCAGCAGTTTATCTTCGGCCGGGATTGGAGCTTTCTTT	CASSLSSAGIGAFF
once	14	TRBV2	TRBD2	TRBJ2-7	TGTGCCAGCAGGATGACTAGCGGGGGCTACGAGCAGTACTTC	CASRMTSGGYEQYF
NA	14	TRBV13	TRBD1	TRBJ2-4	TGTGCCAGCAGCTTACCGGGACAGGAGAACATTCAGTACTTC	CASSLPGQENIQYF
few	16	TRBV28	NA	TRBJ2-6	TGTGCCAGCAGTGGGCAGGGGGGCTCTGGGGCCAACGTCCTGACTTTC	CASSGQGGSGANVLTF
NA	16	TRBV5-3	NA	TRBJ1-5	TGTGCCAGAAGCTTGAGGTACAGGTATAGCAATCAGCCCCAGCATTTT	CARSLRYRYSNQPQHF
NA	17	TRBV6-4	NA	TRBJ1-1	TGTGCCAGCAGTGACTCGGCAGACAGAACGATGAACACTGAAGCTTTCTTT	CASSDSADRTMNTEAFF
NA	16	TRBV28	TRBD2	TRBJ2-3	TGTGCCAGCACCATACTAGCGGGGGAGGGCACAGATACGCAGTATTTT	CASTILAGEGTDTQYF
few	17	TRBV4-3	TRBD2	TRBJ2-1	TGCGCCAGCAGCCAGTTAACCGGGACTAGAAGAGGCAATGAGCAGTTCTTC	CASSQLTGTRRGNEQFF
NA	14	TRBV9	NA	TRBJ2-3	TGTGCCAGCAGCGTAGCGGACTCCACAGATACGCAGTATTTT	CASSVADSTDTQYF
NA	14	TRBV5-4	NA	TRBJ2-5	TGTGCCAGCAGCTTGGCGGGATTCGGTGAGACCCAGTACTTC	CASSLAGFGETQYF
NA	15	TRBV5-4	TRBD2	TRBJ2-7	TGTGCCAGCAGCTTGGAAGGGACTATAGGGTACGAGCAGTACTTC	CASSLEGTIGYEQYF
NA	11	TRBV2	NA	TRBJ2-1	TGTGCCAGCAGTCTCGACAATGAGCAGTTCTTC	CASSLDNEQFF
NA	13	TRBV7-9	NA	TRBJ1-6	TGTGCCAGCAGCTTGGAGGGGAGCTCACCCCTCCACTTT	CASSLEGSSPLHF
NA	14	TRBV4-1	NA	TRBJ2-3	TGCGCCAGCAGCCAAGATCCGGGGGCAGATACGCAGTATTTT	CASSQDPGADTQYF
NA	13	TRBV5-1	NA	TRBJ2-5	TGCGCCAGCAGCAGTACAGGGTGGGAGACCCAGTACTTC	CASSSTGWETQYF
NA	14	TRBV6-1	TRBD2	TRBJ2-1	TGTGCCAGCAGTGAATTAGCGGGGAGGCATGAGCAGTTCTTC	CASSELAGRHEQFF
NA	15	TRBV4-1	NA	TRBJ1-3	TGCGCCAGCAGCCAAGACAGGGGTATTGGAAACACCATATATTTT	CASSQDRGIGNTIYF
NA	13	TRBV6-5	TRBD1	TRBJ1-4	TGTGCCAGCAGCCGGACAGGGACTGAAAAACTGTTTTTT	CASSRTGTEKLFF
NA	15	TRBV6-8	TRBD1	TRBJ1-5	TGTGCCAGCAGTTACCAAGGACAGGACAATCAGCCCCAGCATTTT	CASSYQGQDNQPQHF
NA	15	TRBV7-2	TRBD2	TRBJ2-7	TGTGCCAGCAGCTTTAGCGGGGGGATCACCTACGAGCAGTACTTC	CASSFSGGITYEQYF
NA	14	TRBV19	TRBD2	TRBJ2-3	TGTGCCAGTAGTATAGGGACTAGTCCAGATACGCAGTATTTT	CASSIGTSPDTQYF
NA	14	TRBV5-1	TRBD1	TRBJ2-3	TGCGCCAGCAGCTTGGAAACAGGGGCAGATACGCAGTATTTT	CASSLETGADTQYF